The table lists the clone carrying this T cell receptor beta chain with many counts. The sample belongs to a study of T cells in Graves' hyperthyroidism and ophthalmopathy. On the study more broadly: The blood sample was taken at first diagnosis, before treatment began.

Stable Graves' hyperthyroidism denoted no ophthalmopathy progression over 18 months. Hyperthyroidism was newly diagnosed in patients aged 18 to 65 (duration under 2 months). Clinical symptoms, serum thyroxine and TRAb, thyroid ultrasound and orbital computed tomography together formed the diagnostic basis. J lost 6 bases, V lost 8 bases, and 13 bases had no gene match. The CDR3 spans 14 residues. Germline V lookup: CDR1 MNHEY, CDR2 SMNVEV (reference sequence). The source material, RNA transcripts, was used to amplify TCR beta CDR3 regions. The HTBI set primed first-round TCR CDR3 RT-PCR. Each CDR3 protein is one row after TCRdb ran MiXCR on the multiplex PCR reads. Of roughly 200,000 distinct CDR3 sequences in the sample, 18% were seen once.

This receptor was taken from a man aged 35 to 55 with Graves' hyperthyroidism. The rearrangement links TRBV27 to TRBJ2-7; 7 nucleotides align to TRBD1. Sequenced: blood. The CDR3: CASGYTDRVVEQYF. CDR3 DNA sequence: TGTGCCAGCGGATATACCGACAGGGTCGTCGAGCAGTACTTC.